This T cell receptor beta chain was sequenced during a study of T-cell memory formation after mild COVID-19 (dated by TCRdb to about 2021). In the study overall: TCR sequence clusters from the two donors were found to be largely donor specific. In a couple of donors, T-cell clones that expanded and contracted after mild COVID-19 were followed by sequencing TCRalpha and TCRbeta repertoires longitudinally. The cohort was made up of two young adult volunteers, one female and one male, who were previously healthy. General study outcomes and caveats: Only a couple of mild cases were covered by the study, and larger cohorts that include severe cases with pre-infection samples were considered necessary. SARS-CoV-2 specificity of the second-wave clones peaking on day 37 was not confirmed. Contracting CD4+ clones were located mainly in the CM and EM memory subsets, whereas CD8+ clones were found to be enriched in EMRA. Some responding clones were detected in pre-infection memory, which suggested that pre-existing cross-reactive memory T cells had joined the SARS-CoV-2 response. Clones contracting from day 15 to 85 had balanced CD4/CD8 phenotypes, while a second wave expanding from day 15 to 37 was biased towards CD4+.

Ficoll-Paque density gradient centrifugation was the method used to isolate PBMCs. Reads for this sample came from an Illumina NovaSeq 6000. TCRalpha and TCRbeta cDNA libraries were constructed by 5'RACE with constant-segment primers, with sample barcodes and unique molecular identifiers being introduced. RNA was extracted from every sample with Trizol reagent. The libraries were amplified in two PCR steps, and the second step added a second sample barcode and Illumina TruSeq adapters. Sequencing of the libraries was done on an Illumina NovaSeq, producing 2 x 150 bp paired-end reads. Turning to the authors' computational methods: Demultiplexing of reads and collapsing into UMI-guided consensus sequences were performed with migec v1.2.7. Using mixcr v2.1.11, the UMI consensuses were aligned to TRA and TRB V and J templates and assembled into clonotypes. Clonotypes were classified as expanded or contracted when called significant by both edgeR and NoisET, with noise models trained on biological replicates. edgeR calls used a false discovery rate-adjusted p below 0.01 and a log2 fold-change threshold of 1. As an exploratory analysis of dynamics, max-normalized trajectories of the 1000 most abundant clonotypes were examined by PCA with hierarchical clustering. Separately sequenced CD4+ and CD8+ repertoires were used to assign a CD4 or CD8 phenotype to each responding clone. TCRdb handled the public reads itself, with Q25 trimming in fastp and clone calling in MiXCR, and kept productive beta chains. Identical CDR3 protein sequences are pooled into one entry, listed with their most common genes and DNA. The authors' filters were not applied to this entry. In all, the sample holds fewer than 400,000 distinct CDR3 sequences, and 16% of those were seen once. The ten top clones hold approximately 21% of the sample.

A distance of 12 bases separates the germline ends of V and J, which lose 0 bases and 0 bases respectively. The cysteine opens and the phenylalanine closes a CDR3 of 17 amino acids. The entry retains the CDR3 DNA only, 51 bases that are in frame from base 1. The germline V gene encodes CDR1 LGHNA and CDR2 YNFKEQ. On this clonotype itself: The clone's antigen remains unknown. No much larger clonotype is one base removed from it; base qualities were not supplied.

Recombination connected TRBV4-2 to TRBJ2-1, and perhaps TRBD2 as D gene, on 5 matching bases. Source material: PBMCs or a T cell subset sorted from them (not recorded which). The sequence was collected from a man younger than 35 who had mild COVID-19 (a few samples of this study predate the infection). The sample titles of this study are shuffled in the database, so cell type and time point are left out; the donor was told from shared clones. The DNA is TGTGCCAGCAGCCAAGATCCCCCGGGAAGCTCCTACAATGAGCAGTTCTTC. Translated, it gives CASSQDPPGSSYNEQFF.